The rows below give T cell receptor beta chains drawn from one sample of a study of breast tumors, draining lymph nodes, adjacent tissues. TCRdb re-derived calls from the multiplex PCR reads in MiXCR, one entry per CDR3 protein. The sample lists approximately 210,000 distinct CDR3 sequences; 30% to 35% were seen once. Material for sequencing was axillary lymph node tissue. The receptors were gathered from a female donor with breast cancer. Some clones in this sample may be carry-over from other donors' samples. The conserved cysteine and the conserved F or W are not part of the CDR3 here.

J: TRBJ1-4; V: TRBV20-1; CDR3: SAMTGEKLF
J: TRBJ2-1; V: TRBV5-1; CDR3: ASSLRSDYNEQF
J: TRBJ1-6; V: TRBV30; CDR3: AWIGTGGSPLH
J: TRBJ2-7; V: TRBV11-2; CDR3: ASSFVRGESEQY
J: TRBJ1-6; V: TRBV20-1; CDR3: SARAGRNSPLH
J: TRBJ1-2; V: TRBV2; CDR3: ASSVEGQGTGYT
J: TRBJ2-1; V: TRBV24-1; CDR3: ATSDPGTGVFNEQF
J: TRBJ1-6; V: TRBV19; CDR3: ASSSPGTGGNSPLH
J: TRBJ2-3; V: TRBV4-2; CDR3: ASSQETSSSTDTQY
J: TRBJ1-5; V: TRBV9; CDR3: ASSVEGGTEPQH
J: TRBJ2-1; V: TRBV7-9; CDR3: ASSLTSGRGNEQF
J: TRBJ2-7; V: TRBV20-1; CDR3: SAKHHGQGLYEQY
J: TRBJ1-3; V: TRBV5-5; CDR3: ASSFTPGQGVNTIY
J: TRBJ1-2; V: TRBV12-3/TRBV12-4; CDR3: ASSLTGFSPGYT
J: TRBJ2-5; V: TRBV24-1; CDR3: ATSDTGTSGNQETQY
J: TRBJ2-7; V: TRBV4-2; CDR3: ASRGRLGQGDYEQY
J: TRBJ2-7; V: TRBV20-1; CDR3: SARGDSYEQY
J: TRBJ1-5; V: TRBV7-3; CDR3: ASSLTGEENQPQH
J: TRBJ1-4; V: TRBV6-2/TRBV6-3; CDR3: ASRDRFYHEKLF